These 8 T cell receptor beta chains came from one sample sequenced in a study of T cells after yellow fever vaccination. TCRdb re-derived calls from the 5' RACE reads in MiXCR, one entry per CDR3 protein. In the table there are some 320,000 distinct CDR3 sequences, about 10% of which are singletons. The sequencing used CD4+ T cells sorted from PBMCs, collected 45 days after the yellow fever booster vaccination. These receptor sequences come from a young man who received the YFV17D yellow fever vaccine.

Many counts were recorded for this clonotype. J is TRBJ2-3 and V is TRBV20-1, with a weak D call TRBD2 (5 bases). The CDR3 consists of 16 residues. Looked up from germline, CDR1 is DFQATT and CDR2 is SNEGSKA (reference sequence). V lost 6 bases and J 0 bases, leaving 19 bases between the germline ends. DNA of the CDR3: TGCAGTGCCCCACCGGCCGGGGTGGGGAGCACAGATACGCAGTATTTT. Translating gives CSAPPAGVGSTDTQYF.

This clonotype has a handful of counts. The rearrangement uses TRBV6-1 and TRBJ2-7, with 8 bases identical to TRBD1. Germline assignment: CDR1 MNHNS and CDR2 SASEGT. This CDR3 has 14 amino acids. V shed 7 bases, J shed 5 bases, and the junction held 10 bases outside the gene matches. For the CDR3, the DNA is TGTGCCAGCACCCGAGGACAGGGATACCACGAGCAGTACTTC. Translation: CASTRGQGYHEQYF.

This clonotype was counted a few times. This rearrangement joins TRBV30 to TRBJ2-7; D ambiguous. The ends were cut back, 1 base at V and 1 base at J, with 2 bases in the middle. Per germline, CDR1 GTSNPN and CDR2 SVGIG (reference sequence). The CDR3 runs 11 residues. CDR3 loop: CAWSGSYEQYF. For the CDR3, the DNA is TGTGCCTGGAGTGGGTCCTACGAGCAGTACTTC.

This clonotype has more than one count but fewer than ten. The rearrangement links TRBV5-1 to TRBJ2-1, with D hard to call. Per germline, CDR1 SGHRS and CDR2 YFSETQ. This CDR3 spans 14 amino acids. V was clipped by 1 base and J by 0 bases, with 5 bases between them. This chain's CDR3 is CASSLTVSYNEQFF. CDR3 nucleotides: TGCGCCAGCAGCTTGACGGTCTCCTACAATGAGCAGTTCTTC.

The chain joins TRBV25-1 to TRBJ1-3, with D maybe TRBD1 (6 bases). The CDR3 totals 15 residues. V shed 3 bases and J shed 1 base, with 10 bases lying between them. Germline V lookup: CDR1 MGHDK, CDR2 SYGVNS. The CDR3 DNA follows: TGTGCCAGCAGTGACTACAGGGAATCTGGAAACACCATATATTTT. It specifies CASSDYRESGNTIYF.

The chain combines TRBV7-9 with TRBJ2-3; D unresolved. Looked up from germline, CDR1 is SEHNR and CDR2 is FQNEAQ (reference sequence). Trimming pared 3 bases from V and 4 bases from J, leaving 8 bases between. CDR3 size: 13 residues. The CDR3 spells CASSFALADTQYF. CDR3 sequence (DNA): TGTGCCAGCAGCTTTGCGTTAGCAGATACGCAGTATTTT.

This rearrangement joins TRBV13 to TRBJ2-1; TRBD2 matches 13 bases. CDR3 length: 16 amino acids. Trimming took 5 bases from V and 8 from J; bases not matched to a gene: 9. Germline-derived CDR1 and CDR2 are PRHDT and FYEKMQ (reference sequence). The CDR3 region has the DNA TGTGCCAGCAGCCCGAGACTAGCGGGGGGTTTGGATGAGCAGTTCTTC. It encodes CASSPRLAGGLDEQFF.

The chain is built from TRBV20-1 and TRBJ1-1, with D unresolved. With 3 bases removed from V and 7 bases from J, the gap between germline ends came to 12 bases. Germline assignment: CDR1 DFQATT and CDR2 SNEGSKA (reference sequence). This CDR3 has 12 residues. The CDR3 loop reads CSASGVNSEAFF. Written as DNA, the CDR3 is TGCAGTGCTAGCGGTGTAAATAGTGAAGCTTTCTTT.